This TCR beta chain emerged from a study of graft-versus-host responses after intestinal transplantation (dated by TCRdb to the early 2020s). About the investigation overall: Multivisceral, liver-intestinal, or isolated intestinal transplants were received by the recipients. Every recipient was given anti-thymocyte globulin induction, then maintenance tacrolimus and steroids for about three years. After intestinal transplantation, graft-versus-host and host-versus-graft alloreactive T cell clones in the graft, circulation and bone marrow were tracked using bulk TCR-beta CDR3 sequencing. To identify alloreactive clones, pre-transplant mixed lymphocyte reaction products were sequenced and then compared with unstimulated pre-transplant donor and recipient T cells. The cohort enrolled under 30 intestinal transplant recipients, one of whom was a retransplant, and a few patients without pretransplant specimens were excluded. Donor T cell macrochimerism was defined as a peak of at least 4% donor T cells among recipient peripheral blood mononuclear cells. Rather than going through the commercial service, samples from three later patients were sequenced in-house on an Illumina MiSeq and processed with MiXCR.

On the study overall, not on this receptor specifically: Early after transplant, declines in HvG clones were associated with peak levels of circulating GvH clones. Patients with donor T cell macrochimerism had high GvH to HvG T cell clonal ratios in their allografts. GvH clones were detected in recipient bone marrow, and some of these GvH clones were observed earlier in ileal mucosa or blood, consistent with an intestinal mucosal origin. The relatively low number and heterogeneity of intestinal transplant patients limited the conclusions.

Blood samples were collected up to 4 times in the first month after transplant and then at least monthly when available. Library prep was done by the immunoSEQ multiplex PCR assay. High-throughput TCR-beta CDR3 sequencing of genomic DNA from most patients was performed by Adaptive Biotechnologies. As for the original processing: Adaptive's ImmunoSEQ software was the source of the TCR sequencing data for approximately 18 patients, while three other patients were processed with MiXCR and VDJtools. Because the origin of CDR3 nucleotide sequences shared between donor and recipient could not be assigned, those sequences were removed. Alloreactive clones required at least 2-fold expansion over unstimulated cells and minimum CFSE-low frequency of 0.002% (template counts) or 0.001% (read counts). A clone was considered mappable if detected in the sequenced pre-transplant spleen, lymph node, or MLR CFSE-low populations of the donor or recipient. Cumulative frequency of alloreactive clones was calculated as a percentage of all sequences weighted by copy number. The table was pulled from immuneACCESS by TCRdb, which kept in-frame rearrangements only. Such tables lose some clones; where checked, under half of the loss comes from unresolved V genes, and the rest has no known cause. V and J calls and clone size come straight from that table; D and trimming were deduced from the DNA. This sample has about 24,000 clones in its table, and approximately 85% of those were observed once. About 0.98% of the sample goes to the ten largest clones.

From the germline V gene, CDR1 is WSHSY and CDR2 is SAAADI. The germline V and J ends show losses of 3 bases and 5 bases respectively, and no gene match explains 7 bases of the junction. The CDR3 holds 16 amino acids from the cysteine to the phenylalanine. Only the CDR3 portion is preserved as DNA: 48 bases, with reading frame beginning at the first base. A word on this clone: Its antigen remains unidentified. No clone much larger than this one lies a single base away; base qualities are absent.

This specimen was PBMCs, taken around 14 months after intestinal transplant. The TCR was taken from a human patient who received an intestinal transplant, so some T cells may come from the graft donor. The V and J segments used are TRBV10-2 and TRBJ1-5; the junction holds 10 bases that match TRBD1. The DNA sequence is TGCGCCAGCAGTGATTTCGCGACAGGGGGCTATCAGCCCCAGCATTTT. Translated, it reads CASSDFATGGYQPQHF.